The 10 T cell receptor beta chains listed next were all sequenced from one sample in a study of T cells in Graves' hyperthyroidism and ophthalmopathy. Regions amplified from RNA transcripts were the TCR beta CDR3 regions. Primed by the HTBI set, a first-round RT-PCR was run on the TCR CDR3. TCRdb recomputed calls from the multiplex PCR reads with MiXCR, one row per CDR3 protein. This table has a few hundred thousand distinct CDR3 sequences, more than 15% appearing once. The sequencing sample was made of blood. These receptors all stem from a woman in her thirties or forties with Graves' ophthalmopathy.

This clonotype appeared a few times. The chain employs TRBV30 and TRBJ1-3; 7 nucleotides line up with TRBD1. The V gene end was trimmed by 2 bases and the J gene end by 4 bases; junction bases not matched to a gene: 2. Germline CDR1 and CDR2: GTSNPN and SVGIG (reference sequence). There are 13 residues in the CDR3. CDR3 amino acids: CAWSMTGGNTIYF. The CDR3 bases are TGTGCCTGGAGTATGACAGGGGGAAACACCATATATTTT.

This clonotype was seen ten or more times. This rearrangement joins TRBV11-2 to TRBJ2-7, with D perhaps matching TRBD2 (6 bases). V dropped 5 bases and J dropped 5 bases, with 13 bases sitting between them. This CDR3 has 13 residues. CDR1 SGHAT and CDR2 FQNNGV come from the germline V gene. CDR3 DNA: TGTGCCAGCAGCCCTAGACTAGGCAACGAGCAGTACTTC. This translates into CASSPRLGNEQYF.

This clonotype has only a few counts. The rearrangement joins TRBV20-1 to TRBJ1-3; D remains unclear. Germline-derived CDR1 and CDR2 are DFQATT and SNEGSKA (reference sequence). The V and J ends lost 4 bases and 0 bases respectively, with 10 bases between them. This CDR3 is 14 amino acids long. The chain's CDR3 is CSAKDADSGNTIYF. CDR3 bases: TGCAGTGCTAAGGACGCTGACTCTGGAAACACCATATATTTT.

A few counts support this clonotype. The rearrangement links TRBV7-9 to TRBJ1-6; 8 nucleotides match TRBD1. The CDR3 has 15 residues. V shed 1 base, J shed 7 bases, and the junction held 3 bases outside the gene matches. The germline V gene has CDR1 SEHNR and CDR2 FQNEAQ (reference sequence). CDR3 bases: TGTGCCAGCAGCTTAGGGGGGACAGGCAATTCACCCCTCCACTTT. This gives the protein CASSLGGTGNSPLHF.

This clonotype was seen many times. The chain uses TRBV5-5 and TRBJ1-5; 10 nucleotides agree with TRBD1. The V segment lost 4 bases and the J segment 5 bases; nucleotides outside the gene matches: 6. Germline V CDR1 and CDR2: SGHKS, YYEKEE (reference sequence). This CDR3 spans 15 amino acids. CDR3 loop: CASSPGTGDHQPQHF. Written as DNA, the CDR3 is TGTGCCAGCAGCCCAGGGACAGGGGATCATCAGCCCCAGCATTTT.

In DNA, the CDR3 is TGTGCCAGCAGTTTCCCCTCGGGGTTGGGCGAGCAGTACTTC. It specifies CASSFPSGLGEQYF. The rearrangement uses TRBV27 and TRBJ2-7; the D gene is possibly TRBD2 (5 bases). The CDR3 sequence is 14 residues long. Germline loops: CDR1 MNHEY, CDR2 SMNVEV (reference sequence). The germline V and J ends were trimmed by 3 bases and 6 bases, with 15 bases remaining between them.

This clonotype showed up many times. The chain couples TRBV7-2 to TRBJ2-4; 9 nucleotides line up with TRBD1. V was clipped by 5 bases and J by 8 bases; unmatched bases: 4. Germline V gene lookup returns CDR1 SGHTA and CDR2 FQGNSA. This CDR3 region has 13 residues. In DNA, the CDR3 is TGTGCCAGCAGCGTCCGGGACAGGGACATTCAGTACTTC. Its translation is CASSVRDRDIQYF.

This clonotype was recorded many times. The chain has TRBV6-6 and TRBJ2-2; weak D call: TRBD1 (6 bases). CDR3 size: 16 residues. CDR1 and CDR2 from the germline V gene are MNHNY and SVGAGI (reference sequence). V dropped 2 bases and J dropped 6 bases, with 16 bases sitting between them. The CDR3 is CASSYRDTQRAGELFF. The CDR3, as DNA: TGTGCCAGCAGTTACCGGGACACCCAAAGGGCCGGGGAGCTGTTTTTT.

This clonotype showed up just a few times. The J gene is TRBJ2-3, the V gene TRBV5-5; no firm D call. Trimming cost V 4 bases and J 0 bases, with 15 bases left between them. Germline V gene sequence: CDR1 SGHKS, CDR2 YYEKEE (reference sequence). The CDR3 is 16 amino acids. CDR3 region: CASSPPPKSSTDTQYF. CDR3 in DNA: TGTGCCAGCAGCCCCCCCCCTAAATCTAGCACAGATACGCAGTATTTT.

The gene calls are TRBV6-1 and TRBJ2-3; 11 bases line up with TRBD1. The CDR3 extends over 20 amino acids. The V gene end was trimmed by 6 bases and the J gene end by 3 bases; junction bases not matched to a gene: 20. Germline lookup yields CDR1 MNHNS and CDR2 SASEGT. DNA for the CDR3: TGTGCCAGCAGCCTCGGACAGGGGGCGGTGTATGACGCTCGGACAGATACGCAGTATTTT. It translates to CASSLGQGAVYDARTDTQYF.